The clone carrying this T cell receptor beta chain came up a few times. Its matching antigen is unknown. Template switching introduced a universal primer site, and the cDNA bore unique molecular identifiers. MiXCR, applied by TCRdb to the 5' RACE reads, yields one record per CDR3 protein. The sample yields 700,000 to 950,000 distinct CDR3 sequences, about 12% seen once. Germline lookup yields CDR1 MNHEY and CDR2 SVGEGT. This CDR3 region has 12 residues. J lost 9 bases, V lost 6 bases, and 7 bases had no gene match. This sample was included in a study of identical twins. Findings and caveats of the study: Partly confounded zero-insertion analyses could result from invariant MAIT and iNKT cells. Excess sharing between twins was weaker in beta out-of-frame sequences. Sequences that were out-of-frame, alpha and twin-shared displayed an excess of low generation probability.

The same sample was also studied in work on yellow fever vaccine responses in identical twins.

The V and J genes are TRBV6-2 or TRBV6-3 and TRBJ1-2; TRBD1 matches 7 bases. Input material: PBMCs. This receptor was taken from a woman aged 18-30 years in good health. The chain's CDR3 is CASSGQAGSYTF. The CDR3 bases are TGTGCCAGCAGCGGACAGGCGGGAAGCTACACCTTC.